Each of the 10 T cell receptor beta chains below was sequenced from the same sample in a study of identical twins. TCRdb ran MiXCR on the 5' RACE reads and lists one entry per CDR3 protein. Of around 690,000 distinct CDR3 sequences in the sample, about 20% were seen once. This same sample was also taken into another study, of T cells expressing NK-cell markers.

Sequencing was performed on PBMCs. These receptors came from a woman aged 18 to 35 in good health.

The chain is built from TRBV12-3 or TRBV12-4 and TRBJ2-6; D is uncertain. V was trimmed by 6 bases and J by 0 bases, leaving 6 bases between them. The CDR3 covers 14 residues. The CDR3 DNA follows: TGTGCCAGCAGGCCGGGCTCTGGGGCCAACGTCCTGACTTTC. Residues: CASRPGSGANVLTF.

The sample holds many counts of this clonotype. V usage is TRBV29-1 and J usage is TRBJ2-5; the match to TRBD2 covers 9 bases. CDR1 is SQVTM and CDR2 is ANQGSEA in the germline V gene. Trimming took 2 bases from V and 5 from J; bases not matched to a gene: 3. CDR3 length: 13 residues. CDR3 sequence: CSVEPSGAETQYF. CDR3 coding DNA: TGCAGCGTTGAACCTAGCGGGGCGGAGACCCAGTACTTC.

The CDR3 DNA reads TGTGCCAGCAGACAGGGGAGAAGGTACGAGCAGTACTTC. This encodes CASRQGRRYEQYF. The chain combines TRBV6-1 with TRBJ2-7; 7 bases align to TRBD1. The V gene end was trimmed by 6 bases and the J gene end by 4 bases; junction bases not matched to a gene: 6. The CDR3 contains 13 residues. In germline, CDR1 is MNHNS, CDR2 SASEGT.

The CDR3 region has the DNA TGCGCCAGCAGCCAAGGTCAACTGGGTTCTAGCACAGATACGCAGTATTTT. As protein: CASSQGQLGSSTDTQYF. The gene calls are TRBV4-1 and TRBJ2-3; D ambiguous. V lost 1 base and J 0 bases, leaving 14 bases between the germline ends. CDR3 size: 17 residues. CDR1 and CDR2 (germline): MGHRA, YSYEKL.

The chain combines TRBV20-1 with TRBJ2-7; 7 bases are a match to TRBD1. Germline CDR1 and CDR2: DFQATT and SNEGSKA (reference sequence). The CDR3 contains 13 residues. J was trimmed by 2 bases and V by 6 bases; bases with no gene match: 7. CDR3 residues: CSAQDRSTYEQYF. CDR3 bases: TGCAGTGCCCAGGACAGGTCCACCTACGAGCAGTACTTC.

This clonotype was detected ten times or more. This chain connects TRBV3-1 to TRBJ1-2; D is unclear. This CDR3 region has 12 residues. CDR1 is LGHDT, CDR2 YNNKEL, per germline (reference sequence). V lost 2 bases to trimming and J lost 8 bases, with 9 bases between them. The CDR3 region has the DNA TGTGCCAGCAGCCAAATCACGAGCGGCTACACCTTC. Translation: CASSQITSGYTF.

This clonotype was seen a handful of times. This sequence joins TRBV9 and TRBJ2-1, with 10 bases aligning to TRBD2. Germline CDR1 is SGDLS and CDR2 is YYNGEE. V trimming: 0 bases; J trimming: 7 bases; junction bases outside the gene matches: 10. The CDR3 runs to 17 residues. The CDR3 sequence is CASSVGLAGSPWNEQFF. In nucleotides, the CDR3 is TGTGCCAGCAGCGTAGGACTAGCGGGTTCCCCTTGGAATGAGCAGTTCTTC.

This rearrangement joins TRBV12-3 or TRBV12-4 to TRBJ1-1; D is uncertain. Between the trimmed V and J ends, which lost 11 bases and 5 bases, there was a span of 12 bases. The CDR3 has 11 amino acids. CDR3 coding DNA: TGTGCCTGTCGGTCGTGGACTGAAGCTTTCTTT. Protein: CACRSWTEAFF.

This clonotype was picked up many times. The V call is TRBV29-1, the J call TRBJ2-7; TRBD2 agrees at 7 bases. The CDR3 contains 13 residues. CDR1 and CDR2 from the germline V gene are SQVTM and ANQGSEA. With 1 base clipped from V and 6 bases from J, the junction kept 6 bases outside the gene matches. The CDR3 sequence is CSVEVLGGSEQYF. CDR3 DNA: TGCAGCGTTGAAGTCCTGGGCGGGAGCGAGCAGTACTTC.

This clonotype has a handful of counts. J is TRBJ1-1 and V is TRBV5-1, with D unresolved. The CDR3 spans 12 residues. Trimming took 6 bases from V and 6 from J, leaving 12 bases between them. Germline V gene sequence: CDR1 SGHRS, CDR2 YFSETQ. The CDR3 DNA is TGCGCCAGCACCGCGGAACTATCTGAAGCTTTCTTT. This encodes CASTAELSEAFF. The variable domain in full, completed from reference TRBV5-1 and TRBJ1-1, reads KAGVTQTPRYLIKTRGQQVTLSCSPISGHRSVSWYQQTPGQGLQFLFEYFSETQRNKGNFPGRFSGRQFSNSRSEMNVSTLELGDSALYLCASTAELSEAFFGQGTRLTVV.